There are a few counts of the clone carrying this TCR beta chain. TCRdb recomputed calls from the RT-PCR reads with MiXCR, one row per CDR3 protein. This sample has 550,000 to 750,000 distinct CDR3 sequences, with approximately 14% found just once. This CDR3 region has 14 residues. Germline V gene sequence: CDR1 DFQATT, CDR2 SNEGSKA (reference sequence). Trimming removed 6 bases from V and 8 bases from J; junction bases left unmatched: 8. The sequence came from a female donor in good health, serving as a healthy control. The sample was memory CD4+ T cells from blood. The gene calls are TRBV20-1 and TRBJ2-1; 12 positions match TRBD2. The CDR3 DNA reads TGCAGTGCCCTAGCGGGAGGGAATAGCGATGAGCAGTTCTTC. Its translation: CSALAGGNSDEQFF.